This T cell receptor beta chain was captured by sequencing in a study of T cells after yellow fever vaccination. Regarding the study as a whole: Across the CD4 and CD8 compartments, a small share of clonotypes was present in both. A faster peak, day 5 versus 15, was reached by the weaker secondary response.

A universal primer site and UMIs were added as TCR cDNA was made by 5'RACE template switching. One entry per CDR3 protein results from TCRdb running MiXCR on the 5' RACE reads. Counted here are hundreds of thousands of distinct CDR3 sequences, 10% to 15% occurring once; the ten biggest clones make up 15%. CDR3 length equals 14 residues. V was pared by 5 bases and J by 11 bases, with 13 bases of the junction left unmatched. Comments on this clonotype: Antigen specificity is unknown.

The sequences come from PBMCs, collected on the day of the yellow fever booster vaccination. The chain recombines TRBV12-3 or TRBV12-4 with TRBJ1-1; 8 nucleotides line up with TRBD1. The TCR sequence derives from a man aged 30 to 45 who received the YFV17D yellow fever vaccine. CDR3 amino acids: CASSRKSGTGSAFF. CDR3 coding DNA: TGTGCCAGCAGTAGAAAATCCGGGACAGGAAGTGCTTTCTTT.